The present T cell receptor (beta chain) was sequenced within a study of blood T cells in healthy people across ages. In terms of origin and age, donors were healthy Caucasian individuals from Russia aged 6 to 90. Collection of 8.5 to 10 milliliters of peripheral blood was performed for each donor. Germline CDR1 MNHEY, CDR2 SVGEGT. The trim removed 2 bases at V and 8 bases at J, leaving 8 bases unmatched. This CDR3 contains 16 residues. Using a J-beta primer mix together with a sample-barcoded 5' primer, a second PCR was run for roughly 7 to 12 cycles. TCRdb passed the 5' RACE reads through MiXCR, listing each CDR3 protein once. The sample comprises about 1.4 million distinct CDR3 sequences, almost 60% of which are singletons, and 6.5% to 8.5% rests with the top ten.

This clonotype originated in a man between 18 and 35 years old in good health. Sequenced input: blood. The chain is built from TRBV6-2 or TRBV6-3 and TRBJ2-1; 11 nucleotides line up with TRBD2. CDR3 sequence reads: CASSYRSGGAGDEQFF. The DNA for the CDR3 is TGTGCCAGCAGTTACCGTAGCGGGGGGGCCGGGGATGAGCAGTTCTTC.